Ten or more counts support the clone carrying this TCR beta chain. The antigen is undetermined. Profiling that covered TCR beta VDJ and CDR3 relied on genomic DNA as its template. Each CDR3 protein gets one entry after TCRdb re-called the reads with MiXCR. The table has approximately 70,000 distinct CDR3 sequences, about 56% seen once. This sample is part of a study of CD8+CD57+ T cells in acquired aplastic anemia. As for the study in general: Sorted CD4+ and CD8+ cells gave an average of roughly 3.3 ug of DNA.

Whole-study findings and limits: Overlap between patients and controls comprised twenty-nine CD8+ CDR3 sequences.

Looked up from germline, CDR1 is LNHDA and CDR2 is SQIVND (reference sequence). The CDR3 has 15 amino acids. V was shortened by 3 bases and J by 1 base, with 12 bases between the two germline ends. The TCR was taken from a human donor in good health, serving as a control. The sample consisted of sorted CD4+, CD8+, or CD8+CD57+ T cells (not recorded which) from PBMCs. V usage is TRBV19 and J usage is TRBJ1-1; weak D call: TRBD1 (6 bases). The CDR3 reads CASSIRGRKNTEAFF. The CDR3 DNA reads TGTGCCAGTAGTATCAGGGGACGGAAGAACACTGAAGCTTTCTTT.